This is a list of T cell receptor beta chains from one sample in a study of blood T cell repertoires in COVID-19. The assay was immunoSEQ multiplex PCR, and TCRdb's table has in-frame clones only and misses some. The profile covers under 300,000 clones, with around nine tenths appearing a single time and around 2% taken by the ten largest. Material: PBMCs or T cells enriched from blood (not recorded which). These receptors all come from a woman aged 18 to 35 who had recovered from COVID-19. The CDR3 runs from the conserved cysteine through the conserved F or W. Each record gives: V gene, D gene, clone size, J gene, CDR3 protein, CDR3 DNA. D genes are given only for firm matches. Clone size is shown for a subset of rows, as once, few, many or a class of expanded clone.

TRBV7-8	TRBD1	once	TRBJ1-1	CASSKGQGTEAFF	TGTGCCAGCAGCAAAGGACAGGGCACTGAAGCTTTCTTT
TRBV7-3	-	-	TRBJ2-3	CASSLAGTQKDTQYF	TGTGCCAGCAGCTTGGCCGGGACTCAAAAAGATACGCAGTATTTT
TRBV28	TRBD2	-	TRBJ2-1	CASSLTSAYNEQFF	TGTGCCAGCAGTTTAACTAGCGCCTACAATGAGCAGTTCTTC
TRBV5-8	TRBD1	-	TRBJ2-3	CASSTTGNTQYF	TGTGCCAGCAGCACGACAGGGAATACGCAGTATTTT
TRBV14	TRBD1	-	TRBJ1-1	CASSATGGGSTEAFF	TGTGCCAGCAGCGCTACAGGGGGAGGTAGTACTGAAGCTTTCTTT
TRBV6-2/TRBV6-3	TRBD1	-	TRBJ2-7	CASSRKGQKYEQYF	TGTGCCAGCAGTCGTAAGGGACAGAAATACGAGCAGTACTTC
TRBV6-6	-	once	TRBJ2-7	CASGKQGTVGEQYF	TGTGCCAGCGGAAAACAGGGAACCGTCGGCGAGCAGTACTTC
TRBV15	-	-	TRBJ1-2	CATSKDGGNGYTF	TGTGCCACCAGCAAGGATGGCGGGAATGGCTACACCTTC
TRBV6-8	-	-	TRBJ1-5	CASRLSRAYQPQHF	TGTGCCAGCAGATTAAGCAGGGCCTATCAGCCCCAGCATTTT
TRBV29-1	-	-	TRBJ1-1	CSVATMGGTNTEAFF	TGCAGCGTTGCGACGATGGGGGGAACGAACACTGAAGCTTTCTTT
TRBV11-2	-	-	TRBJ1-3	CASSLEGGTGNTIYF	TGTGCCAGCAGCTTAGAGGGGGGAACTGGAAACACCATATATTTT
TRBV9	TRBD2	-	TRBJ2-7	CASSAGSGRLYEQYF	TGTGCCAGCAGCGCCGGGAGCGGGAGGCTTTACGAGCAGTACTTC
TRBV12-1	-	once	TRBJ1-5	CASSFGGQGNQPQHF	TGTGCCAGCAGCTTTGGGGGACAGGGCAATCAGCCCCAGCATTTT
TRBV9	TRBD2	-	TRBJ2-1	CASSAVRTSGSDNEQFF	TGTGCCAGCAGCGCGGTCAGGACTAGCGGGAGTGACAATGAGCAGTTCTTC
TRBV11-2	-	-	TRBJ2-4	CASSAGQISIQYF	TGTGCCAGCAGCGCAGGACAGATAAGCATTCAGTACTTC
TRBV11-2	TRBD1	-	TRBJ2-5	CASSQNRGKETQYF	TGTGCCAGCAGCCAGAACAGGGGAAAAGAGACCCAGTACTTC
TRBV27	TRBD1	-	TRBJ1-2	CASSLTQGAGGYTF	TGTGCCAGCAGTCTCACGCAGGGGGCGGGGGGCTACACCTTC
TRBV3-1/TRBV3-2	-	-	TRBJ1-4	CASSLSDTGYEKLFF	TGTGCCAGCAGCTTATCGGACACCGGATATGAAAAACTGTTTTTT
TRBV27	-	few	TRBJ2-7	CASSPMMGAQGEQYF	TGTGCCAGCAGTCCGATGATGGGGGCGCAGGGCGAGCAGTACTTC
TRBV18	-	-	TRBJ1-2	CASSPPSAGNYGYTF	TGTGCCAGCTCACCACCCTCCGCAGGGAACTATGGCTACACCTTC
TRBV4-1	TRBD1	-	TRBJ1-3	CASSQEEGGGGNTIYF	TGCGCCAGCAGCCAAGAAGAAGGGGGCGGCGGAAACACCATATATTTT
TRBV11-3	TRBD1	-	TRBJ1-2	CASSPLGTGLIYGYTF	TGTGCCAGCAGCCCCTTGGGGACAGGGCTAATATATGGCTACACCTTC
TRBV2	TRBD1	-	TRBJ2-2	CATRTGKNTGELFF	TGTGCCACAAGGACAGGAAAGAACACCGGGGAGCTGTTTTTT
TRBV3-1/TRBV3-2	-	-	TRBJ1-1	CASSPTGETEAFF	TGTGCCAGCAGCCCCACCGGAGAGACTGAAGCTTTCTTT
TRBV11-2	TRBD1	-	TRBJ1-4	CASSHELTGQEKLFF	TGTGCCAGCAGCCATGAACTGACAGGGCAGGAAAAACTGTTTTTT
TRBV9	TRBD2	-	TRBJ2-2	CASSVEILAGGPFNTGELFF	TGTGCCAGCAGCGTGGAGATACTAGCGGGAGGCCCTTTTAACACCGGGGAGCTGTTTTTT
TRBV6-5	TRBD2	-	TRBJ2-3	CASSQPGGRADTQYF	TGTGCCAGCAGCCAACCGGGGGGGCGGGCAGATACGCAGTATTTT